Sequencing of this T cell receptor (beta chain) was carried out in a study of T cells in localized non-small cell lung cancer. Findings and caveats of the study: Analysis by sequencing included only one tumor region, so heterogeneity remains possible. A higher density of T cells in blood coincided with extended overall survival. The appearance of a median roughly 61 of the top 100 tumor clones was seen in adjacent lung. Uninvolved adjacent lung showed higher T cell clonality than tumor.

The CDR3 extends over 14 amino acids. The germline V gene encodes CDR1 MNHEY and CDR2 SVGAGI. V was shortened by 2 bases and J by 8 bases, with 15 bases between the two germline ends. About this clone: No antigen is known for it.

This table comes from immunoSEQ multiplex PCR, and its TCRdb copy is limited to in-frame clones, with some not included. The sample records 30,000 to 45,000 clones, around nine tenths being singletons. Sequenced material: peripheral blood, taken before any cancer treatment. This chain connects TRBV6-5 to TRBJ1-1; D unresolved. The sequence came from a female donor over 55 with stage I lung adenocarcinoma. CDR3 protein: CASSYAERAEEAFF. In DNA form, the CDR3 reads TGTGCCAGCAGTTACGCGGAAAGGGCCGAAGAAGCTTTCTTT.